Listed here are 24 T cell receptor beta chains from one sample, sequenced in a study of blood T cells in healthy people across ages. Primers used in a second PCR of about 6 to 12 cycles were a sample-barcoded 5' primer and a J-beta primer mix. In TCRdb, the 5' RACE reads were re-called with MiXCR into one record per CDR3 protein. The table includes over 1,500,000 distinct CDR3 sequences, around 48% detected once. Sequencing was performed on blood. These receptors were collected from a woman aged 40 to 49 in good health.

In its sample, this clonotype was seen once. This chain links TRBV7-2 with TRBJ2-1, with D perhaps matching TRBD1 (5 bases). This CDR3 is 15 amino acids long. The V end lost 4 bases, the J end lost 0 bases, and 10 bases lay between the germline ends. Germline-derived CDR1 and CDR2 are SGHTA and FQGNSA. The CDR3 loop is CTSSSHRSSYNEQFF. The CDR3 nucleotides read TGTACCAGCAGCTCTCACAGGAGCTCCTACAATGAGCAGTTCTTC.

The chain carries TRBV7-9 and TRBJ2-5; 7 bases line up with TRBD1. The V segment lost 11 bases and the J segment 13 bases; nucleotides outside the gene matches: 16. Per the germline V gene, CDR1 is SEHNR and CDR2 is FQNEAQ (reference sequence). The CDR3 contains 12 residues. This chain's CDR3 is CAGLTGKGERYF. DNA for the CDR3: TGTGCCGGCCTGACAGGGAAGGGCGAGCGGTACTTC.

The gene calls are TRBV4-2 and TRBJ2-3; D perhaps matches TRBD1 (6 bases). Per the germline V gene, CDR1 is LGHNA and CDR2 is YNFKEQ. The CDR3 loop spans 15 amino acids. Trimming removed 3 bases at V and 0 bases at J, with 10 bases between. Here the CDR3 DNA reads TGTGCCAGCAGCCATGCAGGGGATAGCACAGATACGCAGTATTTT. Amino acid sequence: CASSHAGDSTDTQYF.

V gene TRBV10-3 combines with J gene TRBJ2-4; 7 bases map to TRBD1. Germline trimming cut 1 base from V and 4 bases from J; bases unmatched to any gene: 4. The germline CDR1 and CDR2 sequences are ENHRY and SYGVKD. The CDR3 runs 15 residues. CDR3: CAISELGQPKNIQYF. As DNA, the CDR3 is TGTGCCATCAGTGAGTTGGGACAGCCTAAAAACATTCAGTACTTC.

This clonotype has just a few counts. The chain recombines TRBV6-6 with TRBJ2-3; a possible D gene is TRBD1 (5 bases). The CDR3 is made up of 12 amino acids. Trimming removed 10 bases from V and 8 bases from J, with 16 bases in between. Germline V gene lookup returns CDR1 MNHNY and CDR2 SVGAGI (reference sequence). In DNA, the CDR3 is TGTGCCACAGGGTGGGCCGTGGGTACGCAGTATTTT. This encodes CATGWAVGTQYF.

This chain links TRBV4-2 with TRBJ2-6; no definite D call. The germline V and J ends were trimmed by 3 bases and 0 bases, with 9 bases remaining between them. Germline values: CDR1 LGHNA, CDR2 YNFKEQ. CDR3 length: 16 amino acids. The CDR3 protein is CASSQAQASGANVLTF. The CDR3 DNA follows: TGTGCCAGCAGCCAGGCTCAGGCCTCTGGGGCCAACGTCCTGACTTTC.

The table lists this clonotype with a few counts. The rearrangement links TRBV11-2 to TRBJ2-5; weak D call: TRBD1 (6 bases). V was clipped by 3 bases and J by 5 bases, with 13 bases between them. CDR1 SGHAT and CDR2 FQNNGV come from the germline V gene. The CDR3 is 14 residues long. The CDR3 here is CASSFLQGAETQYF. The CDR3 DNA reads as TGTGCCAGCAGCTTTCTACAGGGCGCTGAGACCCAGTACTTC.

The J gene is TRBJ2-1, the V gene TRBV28, with 8 bases that match TRBD1. J lost 9 bases, V lost 6 bases, and 10 bases had no gene match. This CDR3 is built from 14 residues. Germline assignment: CDR1 MDHEN and CDR2 SYDVKM. CDR3 residues: CASRPAQGVGEQFF. DNA for the CDR3: TGTGCCAGCAGACCAGCACAGGGGGTCGGTGAGCAGTTCTTC.

The genes are TRBV2 and TRBJ2-7; D is ambiguous. The DNA end lines up better with TRBJ2-4; the J call may be wrong. Germline-derived CDR1 and CDR2 are SNHLY and FYNNEI. The CDR3 sequence is 11 residues long. CDR3 protein: CASSVANIQYF. The CDR3 nucleotides are TGTGCCAGCAGTGTTGCGAACATTCAGTACTTC.

This rearrangement joins TRBV24-1 to TRBJ1-2; D is uncertain. Trimming cost V 7 bases and J 8 bases, with 22 bases left between them. CDR1 and CDR2 (germline): KGHDR, SFDVKD. There are 15 residues in the CDR3. Here the CDR3 reads CATSRLTPKVEGYTF. CDR3 DNA: TGTGCCACCAGCCGATTAACCCCTAAAGTCGAGGGCTACACCTTC.

The V and J genes are TRBV7-2 and TRBJ2-7, with a weak D call TRBD1 (6 bases). With 1 base removed from V and 6 bases from J, the gap between germline ends came to 10 bases. The germline V gene has CDR1 SGHTA and CDR2 FQGNSA. The CDR3 length is 13 residues. The CDR3 bases are TGTACCAGCAGCTTAGACAGGGTGGGCGAGCAGTACTTC. Residues: CTSSLDRVGEQYF.

The rearrangement uses TRBV20-1 and TRBJ2-3; 7 positions agree with TRBD2. CDR1 DFQATT and CDR2 SNEGSKA come from the germline V gene (reference sequence). The CDR3 length is 14 residues. Germline trimming cut 6 bases from V and 1 base from J; bases unmatched to any gene: 7. CDR3: CSAGLGRRTDTQYF. The CDR3 DNA is TGCAGTGCCGGACTAGGGCGCCGCACAGATACGCAGTATTTT.

This clonotype occurred a few times. This sequence joins TRBV2 and TRBJ2-1; the match to TRBD1 covers 7 bases. V was clipped by 10 bases and J by 9 bases; unmatched bases: 9. There are 12 residues in the CDR3. The germline V gene encodes CDR1 SNHLY and CDR2 FYNNEI. The CDR3 loop reads CATRGGLLEQFF. The DNA for the CDR3 is TGTGCCACGCGAGGGGGCCTCCTTGAGCAGTTCTTC.

V and J are TRBV4-2 and TRBJ2-1; perhaps TRBD2 as D (7 bases). V was clipped by 0 bases and J by 8 bases, with 17 bases between them. Germline V gene data show CDR1 as LGHNA and CDR2 as YNFKEQ. CDR3 length: 16 amino acids. The CDR3 loop is CASSQEGWGGGHEQFF. CDR3 sequence (DNA): TGTGCCAGCAGCCAAGAGGGGTGGGGGGGCGGACATGAGCAGTTCTTC.

The chain recombines TRBV7-2 with TRBJ2-7, with 8 bases lining up with TRBD2. The J call is in doubt because the DNA end fits TRBJ2-5 better. CDR3 size: 14 residues. CDR1 and CDR2 (germline): SGHTA, FQGNSA. Written as DNA, the CDR3 is TGTGCCAGCAGCCTTAGCGGGATTGAGGAGACCCAGTACTTC. Translated, it gives CASSLSGIEETQYF.

In the case of this clonotype: The junction shows a germline mismatch at one end, possibly a read error. J is TRBJ2-3 and V is TRBV7-7; D could derive from TRBD1 or TRBD2 (5 bases each). The CDR3 totals 14 residues. From germline, CDR1 is SSHAT and CDR2 FNYEAQ (reference sequence). CDR3 coding DNA: TGTGCTAGCAGCCAGGGACCTTGGACAGATACGCAGTATTTT. Translated: CASSQGPWTDTQYF.

This sequence joins TRBV14 and TRBJ2-5; 7 nucleotides align to TRBD1. CDR3 length equals 16 residues. The germline CDR1 and CDR2 sequences are SGHDN and FVKESK. V trimming: 4 bases; J trimming: 5 bases; junction bases outside the gene matches: 13. The chain's CDR3 is CASSPETGSRWETQYF. In DNA, the CDR3 is TGTGCCAGCAGCCCGGAGACAGGGAGTAGGTGGGAGACCCAGTACTTC.

In DNA form, the CDR3 reads TGTGCCAGCTCAAAGAGGGGGCTTTCTAATGAAAAACTGTTTTTT. This encodes CASSKRGLSNEKLFF. The chain couples TRBV6-5 to TRBJ1-4; 7 nucleotides match TRBD1. The CDR3 length is 15 residues. The J segment lost 3 bases and the V segment lost 8 bases, leaving 9 bases of the junction unmatched. Germline loops: CDR1 MNHEY, CDR2 SVGAGI.

The chain employs TRBV24-1 and TRBJ2-5; TRBD1 matches 7 bases. The CDR3 extends over 16 amino acids. J gave up 2 bases and V 4 bases, and 9 bases lay outside the gene matches. The V gene's germline CDR1 is KGHDR and CDR2 SFDVKD. This chain's CDR3 is CATSDSGTAVQETQYF. The DNA for the CDR3 is TGTGCCACCAGTGACTCCGGGACAGCGGTTCAAGAGACCCAGTACTTC.

The V call is TRBV4-3, the J call TRBJ2-7; no clear D gene. This CDR3 has 13 amino acids. V lost 1 base, J lost 3 bases, and 7 bases lay in between. Germline CDR1 reads LGHNA; CDR2 reads YSLEER. The CDR3 is CASSQVINYEQYF. DNA of the CDR3: TGCGCCAGCAGCCAAGTAATCAACTACGAGCAGTACTTC.

The gene calls are TRBV20-1 and TRBJ2-5; 10 bases line up with TRBD2. V dropped 3 bases and J dropped 11; count of bases not matched to a gene: 9. Germline V CDR1 and CDR2: DFQATT, SNEGSKA (reference sequence). The CDR3 contains 13 residues. The CDR3 region is CSARVGTSDKQYF. The DNA for the CDR3 is TGCAGTGCTAGGGTTGGGACTAGCGATAAGCAGTACTTC.

This chain uses TRBV5-6 with TRBJ2-5; 14 positions match TRBD2. From germline, CDR1 is SGHDT and CDR2 YYEEEE. J gave up 3 bases and V 0 bases, and 1 base lay outside the gene matches. This CDR3 is 16 amino acids long. The CDR3 DNA reads as TGTGCCAGCAGCTTGGAGGGACTAGCGGGGGAAGAGACCCAGTACTTC. The encoded protein is CASSLEGLAGEETQYF.

This rearrangement joins TRBV20-1 to TRBJ2-5; D call uncertain. V lost 3 bases to trimming and J lost 2 bases, with 16 bases between them. The germline gives CDR1 DFQATT, CDR2 SNEGSKA (reference sequence). The CDR3 is made up of 15 amino acids. The CDR3 reads CSASATSTAQETQYF. The CDR3 DNA reads as TGCAGTGCTAGCGCCACCTCGACTGCACAAGAGACCCAGTACTTC.

Note on this clonotype: One end of the junction varies from germline; a read error may be responsible. V and J are TRBV4-3 and TRBJ1-2; D gene unclear. The CDR3 length is 14 residues. The germline CDR1 and CDR2 sequences are LGHNA and YSLEER. The CDR3 protein is CAGSQEGRDYGYTF. DNA for the CDR3: TGCGCCGGCAGCCAAGAAGGACGAGACTATGGCTACACCTTC.